This TCR beta chain was identified during a study of glioma-infiltrating T cells. Whole-study findings and limits: Tissue-blood divergence was below expectation in non-neoplastic patients, above in gliomas. Tissue and blood shared very few CDR3 sequences.

The CDR3 has 14 amino acids. Germline assignment: CDR1 SGHTA and CDR2 FQGNSA. V was trimmed by 3 bases and J by 7 bases, leaving 15 bases between them. TCR alpha and beta CDR3 regions were amplified from RNA using iRepertoire nested multiplex PCR. For one-step reverse transcription and amplification, about 90-450 ng of tissue mRNA or PBMC total RNA was used. TCRdb re-called the multiplex PCR reads with MiXCR, one entry per CDR3 protein. Here the sample spans about 130,000 distinct CDR3 sequences, approximately 26% being singletons. Remarks on this clonotype: The target antigen is unknown.

The sample taken for sequencing was glioma tissue, nonneoplastic brain tissue, or PBMCs (not recorded which). The clonotype was recovered from a human donor with low-grade glioma or glioblastoma, undergoing nonglioma brain surgery, or in good health (not recorded which). V and J are TRBV7-2 and TRBJ2-5; D perhaps matches TRBD1 (6 bases). The CDR3 region has the DNA TGTGCCAGCAGCTTCAAACTCTTAGGGGGGACCCAGTACTTC. Translation: CASSFKLLGGTQYF. Supplemented by reference TRBV7-2 and TRBJ2-5, the full variable domain reads GAGVSQSPSNKVTEKGKDVELRCDPISGHTALYWYRQSLGQGLEFLIYFQGNSAPDKSGLPSDRFSAERTGGSVSTLTIQRTQQEDSAVYLCASSFKLLGGTQYFGPGTRLLVL.